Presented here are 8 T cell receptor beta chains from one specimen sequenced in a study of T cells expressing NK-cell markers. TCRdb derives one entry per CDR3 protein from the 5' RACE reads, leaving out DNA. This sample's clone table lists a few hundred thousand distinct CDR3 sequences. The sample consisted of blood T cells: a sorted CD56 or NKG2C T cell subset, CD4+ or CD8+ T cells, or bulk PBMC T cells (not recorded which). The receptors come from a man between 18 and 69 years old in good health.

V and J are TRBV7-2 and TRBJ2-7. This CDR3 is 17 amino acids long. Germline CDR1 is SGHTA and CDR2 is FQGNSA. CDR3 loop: CASSLVLVGRSSYEQYF. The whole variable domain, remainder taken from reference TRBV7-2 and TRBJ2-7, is GAGVSQSPSNKVTEKGKDVELRCDPISGHTALYWYRQSLGQGLEFLIYFQGNSAPDKSGLPSDRFSAERTGGSVSTLTIQRTQQEDSAVYLCASSLVLVGRSSYEQYFGPGTRLTVT.

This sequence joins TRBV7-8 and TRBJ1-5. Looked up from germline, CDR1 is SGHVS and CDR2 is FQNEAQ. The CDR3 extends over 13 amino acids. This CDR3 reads CASSLNLDQPQHF.

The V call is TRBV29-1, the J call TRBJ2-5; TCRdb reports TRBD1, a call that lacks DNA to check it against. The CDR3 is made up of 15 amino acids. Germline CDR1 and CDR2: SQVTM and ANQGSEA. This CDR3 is CSVLGSGTFQETQYF.

The CDR3 spells CASSGGLARDYEQYF. The rearrangement joins TRBV6-1 to TRBJ2-7; the D call from TCRdb, TRBD2, cannot be confirmed without DNA. The CDR3 contains 15 residues. Germline V gene data show CDR1 as MNHNS and CDR2 as SASEGT.

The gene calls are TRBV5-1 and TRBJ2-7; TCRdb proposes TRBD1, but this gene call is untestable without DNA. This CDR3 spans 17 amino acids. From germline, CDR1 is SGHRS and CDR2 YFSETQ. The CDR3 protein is CASSLGTEVRNLYEQYF.

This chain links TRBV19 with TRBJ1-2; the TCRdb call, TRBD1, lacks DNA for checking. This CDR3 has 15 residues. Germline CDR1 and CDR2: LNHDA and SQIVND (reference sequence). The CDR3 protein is CASSLQGQGRNGYTF.

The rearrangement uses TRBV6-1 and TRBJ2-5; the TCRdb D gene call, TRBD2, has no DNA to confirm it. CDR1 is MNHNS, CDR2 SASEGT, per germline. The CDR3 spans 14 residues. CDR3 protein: CASGLAGAQETQYF.

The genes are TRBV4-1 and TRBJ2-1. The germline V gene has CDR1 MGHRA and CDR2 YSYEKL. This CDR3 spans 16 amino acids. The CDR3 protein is CASSNLLRSDGRKQFF.